The 18 T cell receptor beta chains below all came from one sample that was sequenced in a study of cytomegalovirus exposure and HLA in healthy donors. In the PCR, 60 Vbeta and 13 Jbeta primers were used. Some clones are missing from TCRdb's copy, which holds only in-frame ones; the method was immunoSEQ multiplex PCR. The data contain approximately 100,000 clones, about four fifths of them singletons. Source material: PBMCs. The source of these receptors is a woman in her thirties or forties in good health and CMV-seronegative.

The chain has TRBV29-1 and TRBJ2-7; 7 bases map to TRBD1. Germline CDR1 reads SQVTM; CDR2 reads ANQGSEA. This CDR3 comprises 12 residues. V trimming: 8 bases; J trimming: 7 bases; junction bases outside the gene matches: 11. The CDR3 DNA reads as TGCAGCATCCGACAGGGTCTGGGGGAGCAGTACTTC. Translating it yields CSIRQGLGEQYF.

The genes are TRBV10-3 and TRBJ2-7; weak D call: TRBD2 (6 bases). The CDR3 extends over 15 amino acids. With 2 bases removed from V and 2 bases from J, the gap between germline ends came to 13 bases. Germline values: CDR1 ENHRY, CDR2 SYGVKD. CDR3 loop: CAISEPAGRAYEQYF. Here the CDR3 DNA reads TGTGCCATCAGTGAGCCCGCGGGGAGAGCCTACGAGCAGTACTTC.

The chain links TRBV28 to TRBJ2-1, with D perhaps TRBD2 (6 bases). Trimming cost V 5 bases and J 2 bases, with 19 bases left between them. CDR1 and CDR2 from the germline V gene are MDHEN and SYDVKM. CDR3 length: 17 residues. This chain's CDR3 is CASSTPPRGWTYNEQFF. The CDR3 DNA sequence: TGTGCCAGCAGTACACCTCCGCGGGGATGGACCTACAATGAGCAGTTCTTC.

The genes are TRBV6-5 and TRBJ1-2; the match to TRBD1 covers 7 bases. The CDR3 covers 15 residues. Germline assignment: CDR1 MNHEY and CDR2 SVGAGI. After removal of 6 bases from V and 4 bases from J, the junction contained 11 bases not matched to a gene. CDR3: CASRSSHRGPYGYTF. The CDR3 DNA sequence: TGTGCCAGCAGAAGCTCCCACAGGGGCCCCTATGGCTACACCTTC.

The chain has TRBV21-1 and TRBJ1-5; TRBD1, the table's D call, was not compared with the DNA. TRBV21-1 is flagged as a pseudogene. This CDR3 region has 14 residues. The CDR3 DNA reads as TGTGCCAGCAGCTTTCGACAGGGGAGGCAGCCCCAGCATTTT. Translated, it gives CASSFRQGRQPQHF.

The chain combines TRBV19 with TRBJ2-2, with D maybe TRBD2 (5 bases). Between the trimmed V and J ends, which lost 2 bases and 0 bases, there was a span of 10 bases. Germline V gene sequence: CDR1 LNHDA, CDR2 SQIVND (reference sequence). The CDR3 runs 16 residues. CDR3 sequence (DNA): TGTGCCAGTAGTATAAACGGAGCGGCGAACACCGGGGAGCTGTTTTTT. It specifies CASSINGAANTGELFF.

The gene calls are TRBV6-5 and TRBJ1-3; 9 nucleotides align to TRBD1. V shed 5 bases, J shed 2 bases, and the junction held 4 bases outside the gene matches. The CDR3 loop spans 15 amino acids. Germline-derived CDR1 and CDR2 are MNHEY and SVGAGI. The CDR3 DNA is TGTGCCAGCAGTCTACAGGGGGCCACTGGAAACACCATATATTTT. This codes for CASSLQGATGNTIYF.

V is TRBV5-1 and J is TRBJ2-5; TRBD2 is a possible D gene (5 bases). The CDR3 spans 15 residues. V was trimmed by 4 bases and J by 5 bases, leaving 18 bases between them. The germline V gene encodes CDR1 SGHRS and CDR2 YFSETQ. CDR3 nucleotide sequence: TGCGCCAGCAGCCCCTCGGGGTTAGCACCGGAGACCCAGTACTTC. Its translation is CASSPSGLAPETQYF. The full variable domain, completed using reference TRBV5-1 and TRBJ2-5, is KAGVTQTPRYLIKTRGQQVTLSCSPISGHRSVSWYQQTPGQGLQFLFEYFSETQRNKGNFPGRFSGRQFSNSRSEMNVSTLELGDSALYLCASSPSGLAPETQYFGPGTRLLVL.

This chain links TRBV5-4 with TRBJ2-5; 11 nucleotides match TRBD2. Germline V gene data show CDR1 as SGHNT and CDR2 as YYREEE (reference sequence). CDR3 length equals 15 residues. The V gene end was trimmed by 2 bases and the J gene end by 3 bases; junction bases not matched to a gene: 3. The CDR3, as DNA: TGTGCCAGCAGCTTTTATAGCGGGGGGGAAGAGACCCAGTACTTC. Amino acid sequence: CASSFYSGGEETQYF.

The CDR3 region is CARSLVGGEPQHF. In DNA, the CDR3 is TGTGCCAGAAGCTTGGTGGGAGGTGAACCCCAGCATTTT. The chain joins TRBV5-3 to TRBJ1-5; the D is unclear. TRBV5-3 qualifies as an ORF whose function is uncertain. CDR3 length: 13 residues. With 0 bases removed from V and 10 bases from J, the gap between germline ends came to 11 bases.

The gene calls are TRBV6-5 and TRBJ2-3; 8 nucleotides line up with TRBD1. V was clipped by 0 bases and J by 2 bases; unmatched bases: 1. CDR3 length equals 15 residues. Germline V gives CDR1 MNHEY, CDR2 SVGAGI. CDR3 sequence: CASSYSDRVTDTQYF. The CDR3 DNA reads as TGTGCCAGCAGTTACTCGGACAGGGTCACAGATACGCAGTATTTT.

The chain has TRBV6-6 and TRBJ2-6, with D hard to call. CDR1 MNHNY and CDR2 SVGAGI come from the germline V gene (reference sequence). The CDR3 covers 15 residues. The V end lost 5 bases, the J end lost 2 bases, and 10 bases lay between the germline ends. CDR3: CASSTLGAGANVLTF. The CDR3 DNA reads as TGTGCCAGCAGTACCCTGGGCGCTGGGGCCAACGTCCTGACTTTC.

The chain carries TRBV19 and TRBJ1-4; D not certain. CDR1 is LNHDA and CDR2 is SQIVND in the germline V gene (reference sequence). The ends were cut back, 1 base at V and 0 bases at J, with 3 bases in the middle. This CDR3 spans 14 amino acids. The CDR3 sequence is CASSIAATNEKLFF. CDR3 nucleotides: TGTGCCAGTAGTATAGCTGCAACTAATGAAAAACTGTTTTTT.

This sequence joins TRBV30 and TRBJ1-4; D gene unclear. Germline V gives CDR1 GTSNPN, CDR2 SVGIG (reference sequence). V was cut by 3 bases and J by 3 bases, with 14 bases left in between. This CDR3 is 15 amino acids long. The CDR3 is CAWSAPRGANEKLFF. The CDR3 region has the DNA TGTGCCTGGAGCGCTCCCCGGGGAGCTAATGAAAAACTGTTTTTT.

This chain connects TRBV7-9 to TRBJ2-5; 10 positions agree with TRBD1. The J call may be in error: the DNA end matches TRBJ2-7 better. The CDR3 loop spans 14 amino acids. CDR1 is SEHNR and CDR2 is FQNEAQ in the germline V gene (reference sequence). CDR3 sequence: CASSRTGGSYEQYF. The CDR3 DNA reads as TGTGCCAGCAGCCGGACAGGGGGGTCCTACGAGCAGTACTTC.

The genes are TRBV19 and TRBJ1-1; D perhaps matches TRBD1 (5 bases). The CDR3 extends over 14 amino acids. In germline, CDR1 is LNHDA, CDR2 SQIVND (reference sequence). The V end was cut by 9 bases, the J end by 3 bases, with 17 bases between. CDR3 sequence: CASLQDRQHTEAFF. CDR3 sequence (DNA): TGTGCCAGCCTACAGGACCGACAGCACACTGAAGCTTTCTTT.

The genes are TRBV7-8 and TRBJ2-7, with D maybe TRBD2 (6 bases). The CDR3 extends over 13 amino acids. Germline V CDR1 and CDR2: SGHVS, FQNEAQ. Deletions cut 0 bases from V and 6 bases from J, with 9 bases between. CDR3 sequence (DNA): TGTGCCAGCAGCTTAGCGGGGGGTTTCGAGCAGTACTTC. Amino acids: CASSLAGGFEQYF.

The chain has TRBV19 and TRBJ2-6; D gene unclear. The V gene's germline CDR1 is LNHDA and CDR2 SQIVND (reference sequence). Trimming removed 3 bases at V and 4 bases at J, with 13 bases between. The CDR3 sequence is 16 residues long. For the CDR3, the DNA is TGTGCCAGTAGTATCTTGGCGGCTCCGGGGGCCAACGTCCTGACTTTC. Translating it yields CASSILAAPGANVLTF.